The following is a T cell receptor (beta chain) sequence with its context. Its antigen is currently unknown. This sample is drawn from a study of beta chain features in type 1 diabetes. Study-wide results and limits: All four CD4+ subsets of Type 1 diabetes patients contained TCRB CDR3s that were moderately but significantly shorter. Within patients, naive, central memory and Treg TCRB repertoires seemed more similar than within healthy donors.

V lost 4 bases, J lost 1 base, and 9 bases stayed unmatched. CDR1 and CDR2 from the germline V gene are MNHEY and SMNVEV (reference sequence). The CDR3 covers 16 residues. What was sequenced were expressed TCRB transcripts, since all of the isolated RNA had been reverse transcribed. Here immunoSEQ multiplex PCR was the method, and the copy in TCRdb shows in-frame clones only, minus some. The sample gives about 150,000 clones, about 10% of which show up once; 0.55% to 0.85% is in the top ten. This TCR came from a young man in good health. The rearrangement uses TRBV27 and TRBJ2-7; 8 bases map to TRBD2. Sequenced material: central memory CD4+ T cells from blood. CDR3 DNA: TGTGCCAGCAGTTCCCGGGGTAGCGGGACGTCCTACGAGCAGTACTTC. Its translation: CASSSRGSGTSYEQYF.